This T cell receptor (beta chain) was observed in a study of T-cell reconstitution after alpha-beta-depleted transplantation in children. Germline assignment: CDR1 DFQATT and CDR2 SNEGSKA (reference sequence). This CDR3 is 16 amino acids long. V dropped 0 bases and J dropped 3; count of bases not matched to a gene: 8. Unique molecular identifiers were incorporated when the TCRbeta library was constructed. TCRdb called the PCR reads again in MiXCR, with one record for every CDR3 protein. The table shows about 19,000 distinct CDR3 sequences, with over 10% occurring only once. The TCR comes from a female patient aged 2-9 years who had a stem cell transplant for congenital amegakaryocytic thrombocytopenia, so the T cells may come from the graft donor. Here the sequenced sample was PBMCs, mostly from graft donor cells, taken 60 days after TCRalphabeta/CD19-depleted stem cell transplant. V and J are TRBV20-1 and TRBJ2-7; 10 bases are a match to TRBD2. CDR3 in DNA: TGCAGTGCTAGAGATCTGGGGCTAGCGGGAGACTACGAGCAGTACTTC. Protein product: CSARDLGLAGDYEQYF.